The source of this TCR beta chain is a study of coeliac disease. Whole-study findings and limits: Largely private TRB repertoires meant most sequences were sample-unique.

The data were produced by immunoSEQ multiplex PCR, yet TCRdb's version contains in-frame clones alone and is incomplete. The table records 6,500 to 8,000 clones, around 65% of them present only once. V was clipped by 0 bases and J by 3 bases; unmatched bases: 1. The CDR3 contains 15 residues. Per germline, CDR1 SGHRS and CDR2 YFSETQ. This clone was counted only a few times. Its antigen is unidentified. The chain couples TRBV5-1 to TRBJ1-1; TRBD1 agrees at 11 bases. Specimen: lamina propria lymphocytes from the gut. The sequence was collected from a man aged 50-60 years with active celiac disease. CDR3: CASSLGTGGYTEAFF. The CDR3 DNA reads as TGCGCCAGCAGCTTGGGGACAGGGGGCTACACTGAAGCTTTCTTT.